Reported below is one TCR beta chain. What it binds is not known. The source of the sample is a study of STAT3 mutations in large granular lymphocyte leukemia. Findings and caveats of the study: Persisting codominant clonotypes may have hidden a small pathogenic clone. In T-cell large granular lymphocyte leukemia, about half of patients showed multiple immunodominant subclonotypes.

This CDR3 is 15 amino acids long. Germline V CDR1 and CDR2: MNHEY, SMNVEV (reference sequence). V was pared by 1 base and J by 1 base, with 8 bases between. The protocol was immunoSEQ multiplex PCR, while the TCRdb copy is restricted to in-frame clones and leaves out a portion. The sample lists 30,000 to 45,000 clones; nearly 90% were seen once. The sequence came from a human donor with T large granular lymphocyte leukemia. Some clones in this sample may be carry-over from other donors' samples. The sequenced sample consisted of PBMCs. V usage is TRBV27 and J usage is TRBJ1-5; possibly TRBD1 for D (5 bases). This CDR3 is CASSLFGGSNQPQHF. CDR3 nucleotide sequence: TGTGCCAGCAGTTTATTTGGGGGAAGCAATCAGCCCCAGCATTTT.